This is a list of T cell receptor beta chains from one sample in a study of T cell repertoires in cytomegalovirus infection. TCRdb reanalysed the reads using MiXCR and keeps one entry per CDR3 protein. The profile shows about 130,000 distinct CDR3 sequences, approximately 24% of them singletons. These receptors' antigens are unknown. Sample: PBMCs, sequenced either directly or after in vitro stimulation (not recorded which). The source is a human donor in good health (CMV status not recorded). Some clones in this sample may be carry-over from other donors' samples. The CDR3 runs from the conserved cysteine through the conserved F or W. D genes are given only for firm matches. Not every row has a clone size; where given, it reads once, few, many or a size class.

size: -
V: TRBV4-1
D: -
J: TRBJ2-7
length: 15
DNA: TGCGCCAGCAGCCAAGAGGGAGTGGGATCCTACGAGCAGTACTTC
CDR3: CASSQEGVGSYEQYF

size: many
V: TRBV11-3
D: -
J: TRBJ2-2
length: 15
DNA: TGTGCCAGCATCGCGGACAGTAGAGGTGCCGGGGAGCTGTTTTTT
CDR3: CASIADSRGAGELFF

size: few
V: TRBV7-9
D: -
J: TRBJ2-1
length: 15
DNA: TGTGCCAGCAGCCAACTTCGGCAGCGCCACAATGAGCAGTTCTTC
CDR3: CASSQLRQRHNEQFF

size: many
V: TRBV19
D: -
J: TRBJ2-4
length: 15
DNA: TGTGCCAGTAGTATAGCGCCGCTAGCCAAAAACATTCAGTACTTC
CDR3: CASSIAPLAKNIQYF

size: few
V: TRBV12-3/TRBV12-4
D: TRBD2
J: TRBJ2-1
length: 17
DNA: TGTGCCAGCAGTCCCTCCAGCGGGGGGGGCCCCTACAATGAGCAGTTCTTC
CDR3: CASSPSSGGGPYNEQFF

size: -
V: TRBV6-6
D: -
J: TRBJ2-3
length: 16
DNA: TGTGCCAGCAGTTACCAGGTGGCGGTTAGCACAGATACGCAGTATTTT
CDR3: CASSYQVAVSTDTQYF

size: few
V: TRBV7-9
D: TRBD1
J: TRBJ2-1
length: 17
DNA: TGTGCCAGCAGCACAGACCTTGCCGGGACAGGGCTTAATGAGCAGTTCTTC
CDR3: CASSTDLAGTGLNEQFF

size: many
V: TRBV7-2
D: -
J: TRBJ1-1
length: 14
DNA: TGTGCCAGCAGCTTAACGGGATCGAGAACTGAAGCTTTCTTT
CDR3: CASSLTGSRTEAFF

size: many
V: TRBV7-2
D: TRBD2
J: TRBJ2-5
length: 16
DNA: TGTGCCAGCAGCTCGAGAGCGGGAGCCGCCCGAGAGACCCAGTACTTC
CDR3: CASSSRAGAARETQYF

size: -
V: TRBV20-1
D: -
J: TRBJ2-3
length: 16
DNA: TGCAGTGCTCAGTCCCCTTTGGGGGGCCTCACAGATACGCAGTATTTT
CDR3: CSAQSPLGGLTDTQYF

size: many
V: TRBV7-8
D: -
J: TRBJ2-3
length: 14
DNA: TGTGCCACCCAAGTCCTTTCAGACACAGATACGCAGTATTTT
CDR3: CATQVLSDTDTQYF

size: many
V: TRBV6-1
D: -
J: TRBJ1-5
length: 15
DNA: TGTGCCAGCAGTCAAACGGGTGGTGGCAATCAGCCCCAGCATTTT
CDR3: CASSQTGGGNQPQHF

size: many
V: TRBV7-2
D: -
J: TRBJ1-4
length: 15
DNA: TGTGCCAGCAGCCCCTTGGGGGGGCGTAATGAAAAACTGTTTTTT
CDR3: CASSPLGGRNEKLFF

size: many
V: TRBV7-8
D: -
J: TRBJ2-1
length: 16
DNA: TGTGCCAGCAGCTTAGTTTCGGGAGTATCCTACAATGAGCAGTTCTTC
CDR3: CASSLVSGVSYNEQFF

size: -
V: TRBV20-1
D: -
J: TRBJ2-5
length: 13
DNA: TGCAGTGCTAGTAGTCAGCGGCAAGAGACCCAGTACTTC
CDR3: CSASSQRQETQYF

size: few
V: TRBV6-5
D: -
J: TRBJ1-6
length: 18
DNA: TGTGCCAGCAGTTACTCCGACAGCACGAGCTCCTATAATTCACCCCTCCACTTT
CDR3: CASSYSDSTSSYNSPLHF

size: many
V: TRBV7-2
D: -
J: TRBJ2-3
length: 15
DNA: TGTGCCAGCAGCGAGGACCGACAAAGCACAGATACGCAGTATTTT
CDR3: CASSEDRQSTDTQYF

size: many
V: TRBV7-8
D: -
J: TRBJ2-2
length: 16
DNA: TGTGCCAGCAGCTTAGCGGATACTACGAACACCGGGGAGCTGTTTTTT
CDR3: CASSLADTTNTGELFF

size: many
V: TRBV7-2
D: -
J: TRBJ2-7
length: 13
DNA: TGTGCCAGCAGCCTAGGGGTCTCCTACGAGCAGTACTTC
CDR3: CASSLGVSYEQYF

size: -
V: TRBV4-3
D: -
J: TRBJ1-1
length: 16
DNA: TGCGCCAGCAGCCAAGTCGGTCGAGGGAAGAACACTGAAGCTTTCTTT
CDR3: CASSQVGRGKNTEAFF

size: few
V: TRBV7-2
D: TRBD1
J: TRBJ1-5
length: 15
DNA: TGTGCCAGCAGCTTAACAGGGGAGGATCATCAGCCCCAGCATTTT
CDR3: CASSLTGEDHQPQHF

size: -
V: TRBV12-3/TRBV12-4
D: -
J: TRBJ2-1
length: 14
DNA: TGTGCCAGCAGTTTACAGCGGAGCCTGGATGAGCAGTTCTTC
CDR3: CASSLQRSLDEQFF

size: medium-sized
V: TRBV19
D: -
J: TRBJ2-1
length: 12
DNA: TGTGCCAGTAGTGTTTCTTACAATGAGCAGTTCTTC
CDR3: CASSVSYNEQFF

size: few
V: TRBV28
D: TRBD1
J: TRBJ2-3
length: 16
DNA: TGTGCCAGCCGATCGTCACGGGACAGGGGTGCAGATACGCAGTATTTT
CDR3: CASRSSRDRGADTQYF

size: -
V: TRBV24-1
D: -
J: TRBJ1-1
length: 14
DNA: TGTGCCACCAGTGATACGACCAGGTCCACTGAAGCTTTCTTT
CDR3: CATSDTTRSTEAFF

size: many
V: TRBV7-2
D: -
J: TRBJ2-3
length: 15
DNA: TGTGCCAGCAGCTTTATCACGGGTTCCACAGATACGCAGTATTTT
CDR3: CASSFITGSTDTQYF

size: -
V: TRBV18
D: TRBD1
J: TRBJ1-2
length: 14
DNA: TGTGCCAGCTCATCCGAGACAGGGGGGAACGGCTACACCTTC
CDR3: CASSSETGGNGYTF

size: few
V: TRBV6-2/TRBV6-3
D: -
J: TRBJ2-2
length: 15
DNA: TGTGCCAGCAGGAGGGACTTACTGGGAACCGGGGAGCTGTTTTTT
CDR3: CASRRDLLGTGELFF

size: few
V: TRBV7-9
D: -
J: TRBJ2-5
length: 13
DNA: TGTGCCAGCAGATTAGGACGGCAAGAGACCCAGTACTTC
CDR3: CASRLGRQETQYF

size: few
V: TRBV4-1
D: -
J: TRBJ1-2
length: 15
DNA: TGCGCCAGCAGCCAAGATGGCGGGGTGGGCTATGGCTACACCTTC
CDR3: CASSQDGGVGYGYTF

size: many
V: TRBV7-6
D: -
J: TRBJ2-2
length: 13
DNA: TGTGCCAGCAGCGGGGGACAACCCGGGGAGCTGTTTTTT
CDR3: CASSGGQPGELFF

size: many
V: TRBV7-8
D: TRBD2
J: TRBJ2-3
length: 18
DNA: TGTGCCAGCAGCTTAGGCCTAGCGGGAGGAGGAAGCACAGATACGCAGTATTTT
CDR3: CASSLGLAGGGSTDTQYF

size: -
V: TRBV7-6
D: -
J: TRBJ2-1
length: 14
DNA: TGTGCCAGCAGCCAAGGACTGGGCGGGAATGAGCAGTTCTTC
CDR3: CASSQGLGGNEQFF

size: -
V: TRBV12-3/TRBV12-4
D: -
J: TRBJ2-1
length: 15
DNA: TGTGCCAGCAGCCTGCTCGGGGGCTCCTACAATGAGCAGTTCTTC
CDR3: CASSLLGGSYNEQFF

size: many
V: TRBV7-6
D: TRBD1
J: TRBJ2-7
length: 15
DNA: TGTGCCAGCAGCTCCCAGGGACAGGGTGGCTACGAGCAGTACTTC
CDR3: CASSSQGQGGYEQYF

size: few
V: TRBV6-6
D: -
J: TRBJ2-1
length: 13
DNA: TGTGCCAGCCAAATGGGGTCCTACAATGAGCAGTTCTTC
CDR3: CASQMGSYNEQFF

size: -
V: TRBV15
D: -
J: TRBJ1-1
length: 12
DNA: TGTGCCACCAGCAACCTTAACACTGAAGCTTTCTTT
CDR3: CATSNLNTEAFF

size: -
V: TRBV29-1
D: TRBD1
J: TRBJ1-2
length: 13
DNA: TGCAGCGCCCCCATACAGGGGAGTTATGGCTACACCTTC
CDR3: CSAPIQGSYGYTF

size: -
V: TRBV27
D: TRBD1
J: TRBJ2-2
length: 13
DNA: TGTGCCAGCAGTTCGGGACAGGGCGGGGAGCTGTTTTTT
CDR3: CASSSGQGGELFF

size: few
V: TRBV6-2/TRBV6-3
D: -
J: TRBJ1-5
length: 14
DNA: TGTGCCAGCAGTTTCCAGGGCCTGAATCAGCCCCAGCATTTT
CDR3: CASSFQGLNQPQHF

size: few
V: TRBV6-5
D: -
J: TRBJ2-1
length: 18
DNA: TGTGCCAGCAGTTACGGTTTGGCAGGGTCGAGCTCCTACAATGAGCAGTTCTTC
CDR3: CASSYGLAGSSSYNEQFF

size: -
V: TRBV6-2/TRBV6-3
D: -
J: TRBJ2-7
length: 15
DNA: TGTGCCAGCAGACCGGTCGGGCTAGGATACTACGAGCAGTACTTC
CDR3: CASRPVGLGYYEQYF

size: -
V: TRBV20-1
D: TRBD2
J: TRBJ2-5
length: 16
DNA: TGCAGTGCTAGGGGCCCTAAGCGGGAGGACCTAGAGACCCAGTACTTC
CDR3: CSARGPKREDLETQYF

size: many
V: TRBV27
D: -
J: TRBJ1-5
length: 14
DNA: TGTGCCAGCAGTCCACGGACCCGTCGGCAGCCCCAGCATTTT
CDR3: CASSPRTRRQPQHF

size: few
V: TRBV27
D: TRBD1
J: TRBJ2-2
length: 14
DNA: TGTGCCAGCCGACAGGGTCCAAACACCGGGGAGCTGTTTTTT
CDR3: CASRQGPNTGELFF

size: -
V: TRBV15
D: -
J: TRBJ2-2
length: 14
DNA: TGTGCCACCAGCAGAGGAGGGTTGGGCGGGGAGCTGTTTTTT
CDR3: CATSRGGLGGELFF